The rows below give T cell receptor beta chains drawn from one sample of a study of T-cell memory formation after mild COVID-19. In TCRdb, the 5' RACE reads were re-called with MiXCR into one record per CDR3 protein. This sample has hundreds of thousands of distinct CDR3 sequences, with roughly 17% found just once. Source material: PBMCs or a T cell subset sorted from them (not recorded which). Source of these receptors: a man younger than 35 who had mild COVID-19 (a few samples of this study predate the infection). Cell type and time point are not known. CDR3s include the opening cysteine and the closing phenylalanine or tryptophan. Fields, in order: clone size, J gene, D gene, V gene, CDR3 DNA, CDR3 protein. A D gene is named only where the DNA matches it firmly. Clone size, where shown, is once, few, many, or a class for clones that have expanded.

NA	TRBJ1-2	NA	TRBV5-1	TGCGCCAGCACCGAATCAGTTAACTATGGCTACACCTTC	CASTESVNYGYTF
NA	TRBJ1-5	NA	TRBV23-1	TGCGCCAGCTGCCCCGGGGACTCCAATCAGCCCCAGCATTTT	CASCPGDSNQPQHF
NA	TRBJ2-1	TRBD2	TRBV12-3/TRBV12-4	TGTGCCAGCAGGCTAGCGGGGGGAACCTACAATGAGCAGTTCTTC	CASRLAGGTYNEQFF
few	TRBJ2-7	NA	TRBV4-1	TGCGCCAGCAGCCATAACCCAACGTACGAGCAGTACTTC	CASSHNPTYEQYF
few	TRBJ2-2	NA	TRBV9	TGTGCCAGCAGCGTAGGTATGGCGGGGGAGCTGTTTTTT	CASSVGMAGELFF
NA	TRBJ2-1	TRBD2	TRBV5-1	TGCGCCAGCACCCCACCCGGGCTAGCGGGGGGCAATGAGCAGTTCTTC	CASTPPGLAGGNEQFF
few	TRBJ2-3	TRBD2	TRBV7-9	TGTGCCAGCAGCCCCTGGGGGGGAGATACGCAGTATTTT	CASSPWGGDTQYF
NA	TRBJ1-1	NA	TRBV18	TGTGCCAGCTCACCTCCGGGATCAACGATCATGAACACTGAAGCTTTCTTT	CASSPPGSTIMNTEAFF
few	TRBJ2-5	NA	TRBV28	TGTGCCAGTCAGGGTGCGCGGGAGACCCAGTACTTC	CASQGARETQYF
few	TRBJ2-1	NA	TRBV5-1	TGCGCCAGCAGCTGGAGTGGGACCTACAATGAGCAGTTCTTC	CASSWSGTYNEQFF
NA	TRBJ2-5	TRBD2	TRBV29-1	TGCAGCGGCAAGAGCGGGGGCCAAGAGACCCAGTACTTC	CSGKSGGQETQYF
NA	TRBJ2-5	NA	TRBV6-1	TGTGCCAGCATAAAACAAATCCAAGAGACCCAGTACTTC	CASIKQIQETQYF
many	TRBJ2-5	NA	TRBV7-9	TGTGCCAGCAGCTGGCCGGGACAAGAGACCCAGTACTTC	CASSWPGQETQYF
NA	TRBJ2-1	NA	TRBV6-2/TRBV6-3	TGTGCCAGCAGTTACTGGGTGGGTAGCTCCTACAATGAGCAGTTCTTC	CASSYWVGSSYNEQFF
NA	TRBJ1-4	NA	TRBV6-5	TGTGCCAGCAGTTACTCGATCCGGAATAATGAAAAACTGTTTTTT	CASSYSIRNNEKLFF
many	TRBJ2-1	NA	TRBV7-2	TGTGCCAGCAGCCATATTAACTATCAATACAATGAGCAGTTCTTC	CASSHINYQYNEQFF
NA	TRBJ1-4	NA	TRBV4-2	TGTGCCAGCAGCCAAGCGGGGGGTGAAAGAAAACTGTTTTTT	CASSQAGGERKLFF
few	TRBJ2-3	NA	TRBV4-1	TGCGCCAGCAGCCAAGATTGGGGTTCAGATACGCAGTATTTT	CASSQDWGSDTQYF
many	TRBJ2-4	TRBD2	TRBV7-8	TGTGCCAGCAGCCCGCTGACCGGGAGGAATCTAGCCAAAAACATTCAGTACTTC	CASSPLTGRNLAKNIQYF
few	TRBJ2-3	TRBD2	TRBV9	TGTGCCAGCAGCGTCCTTTGGGGGGGAGTCACAGATACGCAGTATTTT	CASSVLWGGVTDTQYF
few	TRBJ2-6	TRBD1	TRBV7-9	TGTGCCAGCAGACCGACAGGGGCCACTCGATCTGGGGCCAACGTCCTGACTTTC	CASRPTGATRSGANVLTF
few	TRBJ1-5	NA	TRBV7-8	TGTGCCAGCAGCTTAAATTCGGTTGGGAGCAATCAGCCCCAGCATTTT	CASSLNSVGSNQPQHF
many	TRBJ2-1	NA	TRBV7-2	TGTGCCAGCAGCCCGTACAGGGCAGGAGGCGATGAGCAGTTCTTC	CASSPYRAGGDEQFF
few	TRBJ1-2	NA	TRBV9	TGTGCCAGCGGACCCGGACCCTATGGCTACACCTTC	CASGPGPYGYTF
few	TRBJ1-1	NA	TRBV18	TGTGCCAGCTCATCCAGGGTGGACGAAGCTTTCTTT	CASSSRVDEAFF
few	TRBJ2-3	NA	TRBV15	TGTGCCACCAGCAGAGTCGCCGTCTCGAGGGTTTCAGATACGCAGTATTTT	CATSRVAVSRVSDTQYF
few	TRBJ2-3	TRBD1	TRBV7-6	TGTGCCAGCAGCCCTGACAGGGGGAATAAGGATACGCAGTATTTT	CASSPDRGNKDTQYF
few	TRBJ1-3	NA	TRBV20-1	TGCAGTGCCCCGAACTCTGGAAACACCATATATTTT	CSAPNSGNTIYF
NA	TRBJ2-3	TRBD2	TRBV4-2	TGTGCCAGCAGCCAAGGGGTTGGTCGGCGGGGGGGAACAGATACGCAGTATTTT	CASSQGVGRRGGTDTQYF
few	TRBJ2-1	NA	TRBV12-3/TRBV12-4	TGTGCCAGCAGCACGGGATCGAGGTACAATGAGCAGTTCTTC	CASSTGSRYNEQFF
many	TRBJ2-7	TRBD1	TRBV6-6	TGTGCCAGCAGTCCCCCACAGGGGGCCGCCGGGGAGCAGTACTTC	CASSPPQGAAGEQYF
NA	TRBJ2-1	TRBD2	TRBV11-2	TGTGCCAGCAGCTTCGGAGCGGGGGGCCCCAATGAGCAGTTCTTC	CASSFGAGGPNEQFF
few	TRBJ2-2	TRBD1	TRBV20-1	TGCAGTGCTCATCCCCGGACAGGGCCCAACACCGGGGAGCTGTTTTTT	CSAHPRTGPNTGELFF
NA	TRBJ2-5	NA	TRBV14	TGTGCCAGCAGCCAAACCTCGACAGGTCAAGAGACCCAGTACTTC	CASSQTSTGQETQYF
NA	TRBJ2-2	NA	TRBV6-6	TGTGACAGCTGGGGGATGGGGTCTCGAGTCGGGGAGCTGTTTTTT	CDSWGMGSRVGELFF
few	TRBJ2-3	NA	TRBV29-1	TGCAGCGTTGAGACGGGGCCCACAGATACGCAGTATTTT	CSVETGPTDTQYF
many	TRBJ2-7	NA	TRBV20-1	TGCAGTGCTGGGGCCCCGCTCGAGCAGTACTTC	CSAGAPLEQYF
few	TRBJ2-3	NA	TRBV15	TGTGCCACCAGCAGAAACCCTTGGACAGTACGCACAGATACGCAGTATTTT	CATSRNPWTVRTDTQYF
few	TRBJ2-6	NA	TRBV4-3	TGCGCCAGCAGCCAAGCCCCTGGGGCCAACGTCCTGACTTTC	CASSQAPGANVLTF
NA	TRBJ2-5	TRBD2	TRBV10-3	TGTGCCATCAGTCTAGCGGGGGCAGAGACCCAGTACTTC	CAISLAGAETQYF
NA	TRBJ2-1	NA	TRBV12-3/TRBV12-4	TGTGCCAGCAGCCAGGGACGGTACAATGAGCAGTTCTTC	CASSQGRYNEQFF
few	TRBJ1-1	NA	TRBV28	TGTGCCAGCAGTTTATCAACCTTGGTCACTGAAGCTTTCTTT	CASSLSTLVTEAFF
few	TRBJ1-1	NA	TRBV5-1	TGCGCCAGCAGCTTGATCAGGGTGAACACTGAAGCTTTCTTT	CASSLIRVNTEAFF